This T cell receptor beta chain was sequenced during a study of blood T cells in healthy people across ages (dated by TCRdb to between 2014 and 2017). With regard to the full study: In model experiments, template switching captured about one uniquely barcoded TCR beta cDNA molecule for every two T cells. To avoid experimental bias, donors of different ages were distributed randomly across sequencing lanes. To track age-related changes in TCR beta repertoire diversity, the study relied on deep sequencing normalized with unique cDNA molecular identifiers. The donors were split into four age groups: young (average around 15 years), middle-aged (more than 35), aged (about 62) and long-lived (roughly 88). For two donors (one aged 18 to 30 and one aged 80 or older), the study analyzed two additional independent replicas of 1 million unique cDNA reads from the same blood draw.

Measured from the cysteine to the phenylalanine, the CDR3 is 17 residues long. Only CDR3 DNA remains: 51 bases, in frame from the first base. The germline V gene provides CDR1 ENHRY and CDR2 SYGVKD. What the work shows at the level of the full study, not this receptor alone: A strong correlation was found between observed TCR beta diversity and the percentage of naive T cells measured by flow cytometry. As age increased, observed TCR beta diversity per million T cells dropped in a roughly linear way, and a significant reduction was already evident by age roughly 40. Because profiling used bulk unsorted PBMCs, naive and antigen-experienced compartments could not be compared conclusively. Compared with the aged group, the long-lived group had more naive CD4+ T cells, fewer expanded clones and increased TCR diversity, a pattern suggesting age selection. Donor CMV infection status was unknown, potentially confounding age-related changes in expanded clonotypes. Estimates of total diversity based on one million sequenced T cells were regarded as lower bounds and as underestimates.

Systemically healthy Caucasian individuals from Russia, 35 to 50 in total and aged about 6 to 95 years, were included as donors. Each donor gave 9 to 10 milliliters of peripheral blood, collected into EDTA-treated Vacutainer tubes. Ficoll-Paque density-gradient centrifugation was used to isolate PBMCs, with at least 6.5 million obtained per sample. Trizol reagent was used to extract total RNA from PBMCs, with at least 5.5 micrograms per sample. Naive CD45RAhigh/CD27high T cell percentages were measured by flow cytometry on a PBMC aliquot from every donor. On this clonotype: Its target antigen remains unknown. Base qualities are not provided; no much larger clone lies one nucleotide away.

Library preparation used 5' RACE. Sequencer: Illumina HiSeq 2500. A second PCR of about 7 to 12 cycles was performed with a sample-barcoded 5' primer and a J-beta primer mix. A template-switch 5' adaptor carrying 12 random nucleotides introduced a unique molecular identifier onto each TCR beta cDNA molecule. Each sample yielded at least 2.5 million CDR3-containing paired-end reads. First-strand cDNA synthesis was performed from all RNA using the Mint cDNA synthesis kit, with priming by a TRBC-specific oligonucleotide. After uracil-DNA glycosylase treatment, a first 18-cycle PCR used universal primers M1SS and BC2_uni_R on all cDNA. The source study handled its data this way. For normalization, 1 million high-quality reads, each with a distinct molecular identifier, were randomly selected from each sample. Reads sharing molecular identifiers were discarded rather than binned into consensus sequences. MiTCR, set to a Q25 quality threshold and the strictest error-elimination algorithm, was used for CDR3 identification, clonotype clustering and error correction. A nonparametric unseen species model with Euler transformation was used to estimate a lower bound on total TCR beta diversity. TCRdb passed the public sequencing reads through fastp at Q25 and MiXCR, retaining productive beta sequences. Rows matching on CDR3 protein sequence are summarized as one entry with the most common DNA and genes. What appears here as the V and J calls and clone size reflects TCRdb's work, not the paper's. The sample table shows approximately 600,000 distinct CDR3 sequences, and 58% are seen once. The top ten hold 30% to 45% of the sample.

The rearrangement joined TRBV10-3 to TRBJ2-7; TRBD2 matches 14 bases in the middle. The end of the DNA fits TRBJ2-5 better, so the J call may be wrong. This sequence originates from a man aged 55 to 70 in good health. The sequenced sample was blood. The CDR3 is CATSRGTSGGMMETQYF. The sequence in DNA is TGTGCCACCAGCCGCGGGACTAGCGGGGGTATGATGGAGACCCAGTACTTC.